The clone carrying this T cell receptor (beta chain) was seen only a few times. What it binds is unknown. MiXCR, applied by TCRdb to the reads, yields one record per CDR3 protein. Among under 120,000 distinct CDR3 sequences, around 40% were seen once, and the ten largest hold roughly 70%. Trimming took off 5 bases at V and 7 bases at J, with 11 bases between the two ends. The CDR3 length is 13 residues. The V gene's germline CDR1 is SGHVS and CDR2 FNYEAQ. The data were taken from a study of T cell repertoires in cytomegalovirus infection. Whole-study findings and limits: The cumulative frequency of public TCR beta families distinguished individuals who carried CMV together with the relevant HLA. Ex vivo responses were dominated by HLA-C-restricted CMV-specific TCR beta clonotypes.

The chain joins TRBV7-6 to TRBJ2-2, with a tentative D call TRBD2 (5 bases). The material was CD8+ T cells from cultured PBMCs, obtained from culture after CMV antigen stimulation. The origin of this receptor is a human donor in good health (CMV status not recorded). Some clones in this sample may be carry-over from other donors' samples. CDR3 loop: CASSLGRGGELFF. CDR3 nucleotides: TGTGCCAGCAGCCTCGGCCGGGGCGGGGAGCTGTTTTTT.